This T cell receptor beta chain was identified in a study of monozygotic twins with inflammatory bowel disease. Reanalyzing the 5' RACE reads, TCRdb keeps one entry per CDR3 protein, without DNA. This sample's clone table lists some 200,000 distinct CDR3 sequences. Regarding the study as a whole: Twin pairs that were concordant did not differ from discordant pairs in repertoire similarity, possibly from limited power.

In regard to this clonotype: Its antigen is currently unknown.

The sequenced sample was blood. The TCR originated in a human donor with ulcerative colitis or Crohn's disease, or a healthy co-twin of an affected twin (not recorded which).

CDR3 residues: CASSSGTGRGYGYTF. The rearrangement links TRBV12-3 or TRBV12-4 to TRBJ1-2; TCRdb returns TRBD1, unconfirmable since there is no DNA. There are 15 residues in the CDR3.